This T cell receptor beta chain was retrieved from a study of vaccination effects on CD4 cells after COVID-19 (dated 2022 in TCRdb). About the full investigation: Each participant received two doses of an mRNA SARS-CoV-2 vaccine, either BNT162b2 or mRNA-1273. SARS-CoV-2 spike-specific CD4+ TCR repertoires were compared before and after mRNA vaccination in COVID-19 convalescent patients and in infection-naive vaccine recipients. Altogether, some 10 COVID-19 convalescent patients and a handful of SARS-CoV-2-naive healthy vaccine recipients made up the full study. The Oncomine TCR Beta short-read assay on an Illumina iSeq 100 was used to sequence cultures from other donors in the study. What the study reported, not specific to this receptor: In healthy vaccine recipients, vaccine-induced clones were almost all SARS-CoV-2 mono-reactive, with only 1 of 255 being cross-reactive with common cold coronaviruses. Limitations of the study were the small number of convalescent patients and the absence of early post-infection timepoints. Clones induced by infection and clones induced by vaccination both contracted markedly at late timepoints after vaccination, which fits with T cell responses waning over time.

In the ViraFEST assay, PBMC were stimulated with viral peptide pools, and TCR sequencing was then used to find antigen-specific CD4+ T cell clonotypes based on their expansion. After less than eleven days of culture, CD4+ T cells were isolated with the EasySep CD4+ T cell isolation kit. The absence of prior SARS-CoV-2 infection in healthy vaccine recipients was confirmed by negative nucleocapsid antibodies before and after vaccination. Each well held some 1.9 million PBMC cultured in IMDM containing approximately 5% human AB serum, about 10 IU/ml IL-2 and gentamicin, along with around 11 ug/ml peptides. Half of the culture medium was replaced with fresh IL-2-containing medium on days 3 and 7. Unless noted otherwise, every peptide stimulation condition was cultured in triplicate wells. PBMC were separated from whole blood using Ficoll-Paque Plus gradient centrifugation and were then either cryopreserved at -140C or used fresh. The spike proteins of SARS-CoV-2 and of the common cold coronaviruses HCoV-NL63, HCoV-OC43 and HCoV-229E were spanned by overlapping peptide pools. The QIAamp micro DNA kit was used to extract genomic DNA from the cultured CD4+ T cells.

The germline V gene sets CDR1 to SGDLS and CDR2 to YYNGEE. From its cysteine to its phenylalanine, the CDR3 spans 13 amino acids. Of the read, only the CDR3 DNA is kept; its 39 bases are in frame from base 1. V drops 1 base and J drops 11 bases, leaving 13 bases in between. The library relied on the immunoSEQ multiplex PCR assay. DNA from the cultured and isolated CD4+ T cells underwent TCR beta CDR3 sequencing. The published analysis was carried out like this. Non-productive TCR sequences were discarded, and reads were trimmed to the CDR3 region, with only CDR3s of 7 or more amino acids retained. Antigen-specific clonotypes were identified using the MANAFEST web app by comparison of expansion in peptide wells against reference cultures. Positive clones required FDR<0.05 expansion versus reference and all other wells, odds ratio above 5, and frequency above 0.1% in two replicate wells. Clonotypes significantly expanded in SARS-CoV-2 spike wells and in at least one common cold coronavirus spike condition were defined as cross-reactive. CDR3 similarity was assessed by Levenshtein distance with the stringdist R package, and unrooted trees were built with ape in R 3.6.1. Not all clones reach the TCRdb copy of this immuneACCESS table, which keeps in-frame sequences only. Checked studies attribute under half of the gap to unresolved V genes and leave the rest unexplained. V, J and clone size are those of that table, while D and trimming were read from the DNA. The sample table lists 20,000 or so clones, around three quarters of them with a count of one. Together, the top ten hold 9% to 12% of the sample.

This clone has a single count. There is no known antigen for this receptor. No much larger clone is present one base from it, and per-base qualities are unavailable. The rearranged chain carries TRBV9 and TRBJ2-1; no D gene can be assigned with confidence. The source material was CD4+ T cells from PBMCs cultured with HCoV-NL63 spike peptides, sampled before COVID-19 vaccination. Interpreted using the paper, the cell subset or site label stands for: HCoV-NL63 spike overlapping peptide pool stimulation. The receptor was derived from a human donor who received a COVID-19 vaccine. Here the CDR3 is given as CASSVSFTDQQFF. The DNA sequence is given as TGTGCCAGCAGCGTAAGTTTCACAGACCAGCAGTTCTTC.